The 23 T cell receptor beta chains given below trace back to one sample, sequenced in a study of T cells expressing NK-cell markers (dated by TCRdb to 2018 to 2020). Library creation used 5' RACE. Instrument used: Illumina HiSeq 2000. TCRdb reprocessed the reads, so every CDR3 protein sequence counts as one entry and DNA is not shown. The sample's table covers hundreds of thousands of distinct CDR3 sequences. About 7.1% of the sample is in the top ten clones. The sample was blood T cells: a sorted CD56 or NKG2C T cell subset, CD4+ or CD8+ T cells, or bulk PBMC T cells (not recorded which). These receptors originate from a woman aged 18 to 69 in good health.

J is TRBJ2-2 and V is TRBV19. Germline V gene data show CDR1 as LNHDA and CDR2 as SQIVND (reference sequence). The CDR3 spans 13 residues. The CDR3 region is CASSIAGTGELFF. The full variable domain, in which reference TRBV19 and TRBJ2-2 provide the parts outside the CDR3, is DGGITQSPKYLFRKEGQNVTLSCEQNLNHDAMYWYRQDPGQGLRLIYYSQIVNDFQKGDIAEGYSVSREKKESFPLTVTSAQKNPTAFYLCASSIAGTGELFFGEGSRLTVL.

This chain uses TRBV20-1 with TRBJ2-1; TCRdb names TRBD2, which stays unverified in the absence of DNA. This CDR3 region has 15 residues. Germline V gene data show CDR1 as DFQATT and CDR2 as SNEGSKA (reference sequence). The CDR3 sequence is CSATFSGITYNEQFF.

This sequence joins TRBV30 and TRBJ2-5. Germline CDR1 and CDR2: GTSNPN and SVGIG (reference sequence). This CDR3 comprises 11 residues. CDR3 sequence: CAWSDAETQYF.

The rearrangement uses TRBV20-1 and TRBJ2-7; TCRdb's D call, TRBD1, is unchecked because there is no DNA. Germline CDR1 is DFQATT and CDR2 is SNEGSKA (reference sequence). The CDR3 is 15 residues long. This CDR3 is CSARLPGTGGHEQYF.

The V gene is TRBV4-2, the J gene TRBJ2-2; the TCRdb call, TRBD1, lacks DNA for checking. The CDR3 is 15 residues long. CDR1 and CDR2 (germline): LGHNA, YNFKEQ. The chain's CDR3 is CASRPGEGQAGELFF.

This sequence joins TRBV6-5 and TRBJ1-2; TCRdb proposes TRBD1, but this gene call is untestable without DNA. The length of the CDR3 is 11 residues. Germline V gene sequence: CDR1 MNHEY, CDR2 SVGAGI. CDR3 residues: CASRDSYGYTF.

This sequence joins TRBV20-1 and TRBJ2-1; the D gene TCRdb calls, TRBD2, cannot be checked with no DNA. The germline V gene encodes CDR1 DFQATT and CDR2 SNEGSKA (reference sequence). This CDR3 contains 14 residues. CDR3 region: CSASSTSGVNEQFF.

This CDR3 is CATPGHQNTGELFF. The chain couples TRBV6-1 to TRBJ2-2; the TRBD1 assignment by TCRdb is unverifiable without DNA. CDR1 and CDR2 (germline): MNHNS, SASEGT. This CDR3 has 14 amino acids.

The CDR3 sequence is CASSIHTGTVNNEQFF. The V gene is TRBV11-2, the J gene TRBJ2-1; checking the TCRdb D call of TRBD1 is not possible without DNA. Germline lookup yields CDR1 SGHAT and CDR2 FQNNGV. The length of the CDR3 is 16 residues. The whole variable domain, filled in from reference TRBV11-2 and TRBJ2-1, reads EAGVAQSPRYKIIEKRQSVAFWCNPISGHATLYWYQQILGQGPKLLIQFQNNGVVDDSQLPKDRFSAERLKGVDSTLKIQPAKLEDSAVYLCASSIHTGTVNNEQFFGPGTRLTVL.

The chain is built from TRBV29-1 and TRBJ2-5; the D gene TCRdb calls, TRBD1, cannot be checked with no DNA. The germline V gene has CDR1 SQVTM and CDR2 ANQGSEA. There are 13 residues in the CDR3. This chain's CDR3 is CSVAAGSGETQYF. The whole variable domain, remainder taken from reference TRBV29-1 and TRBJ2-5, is SAVISQKPSRDICQRGTSLTIQCQVDSQVTMMFWYRQQPGQSLTLIATANQGSEATYESGFVIDKFPISRPNLTFSTLTVSNMSPEDSSIYLCSVAAGSGETQYFGPGTRLLVL.

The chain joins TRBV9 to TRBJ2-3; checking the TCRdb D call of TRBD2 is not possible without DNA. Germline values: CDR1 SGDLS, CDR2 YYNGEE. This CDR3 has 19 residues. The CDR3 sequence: CASSATTSGRLFRTDTQYF.

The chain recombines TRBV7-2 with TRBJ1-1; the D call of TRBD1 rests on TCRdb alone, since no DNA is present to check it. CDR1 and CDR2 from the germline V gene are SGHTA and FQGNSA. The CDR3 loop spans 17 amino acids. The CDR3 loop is CASSQAGWTAMNTEAFF.

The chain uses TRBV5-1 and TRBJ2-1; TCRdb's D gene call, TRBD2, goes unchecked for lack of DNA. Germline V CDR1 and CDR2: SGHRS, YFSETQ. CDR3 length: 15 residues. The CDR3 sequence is CASSPGTSGHNEQFF.

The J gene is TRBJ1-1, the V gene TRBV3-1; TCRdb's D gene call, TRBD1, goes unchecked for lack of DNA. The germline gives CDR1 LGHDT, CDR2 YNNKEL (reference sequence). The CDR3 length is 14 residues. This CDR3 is CASRQQGGGTEAFF.

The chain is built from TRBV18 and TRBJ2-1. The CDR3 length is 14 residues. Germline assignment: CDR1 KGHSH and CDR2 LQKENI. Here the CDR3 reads CASSPVRPVDEQFF.

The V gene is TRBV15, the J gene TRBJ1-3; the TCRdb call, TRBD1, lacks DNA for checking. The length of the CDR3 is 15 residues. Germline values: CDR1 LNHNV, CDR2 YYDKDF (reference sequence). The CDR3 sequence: CATSRVGAQINTIYF.

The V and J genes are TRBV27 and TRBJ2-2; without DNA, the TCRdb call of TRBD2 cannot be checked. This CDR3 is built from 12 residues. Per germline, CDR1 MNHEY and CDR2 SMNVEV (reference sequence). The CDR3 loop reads CASSERTGELFF.

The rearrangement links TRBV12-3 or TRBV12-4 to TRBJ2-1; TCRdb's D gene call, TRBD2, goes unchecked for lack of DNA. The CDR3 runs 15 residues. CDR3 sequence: CASSFVAGGHNEQFF.

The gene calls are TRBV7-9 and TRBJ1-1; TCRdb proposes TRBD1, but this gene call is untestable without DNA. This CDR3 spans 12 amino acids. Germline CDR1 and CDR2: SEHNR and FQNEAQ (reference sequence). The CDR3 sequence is CASSLGVYEAFF.

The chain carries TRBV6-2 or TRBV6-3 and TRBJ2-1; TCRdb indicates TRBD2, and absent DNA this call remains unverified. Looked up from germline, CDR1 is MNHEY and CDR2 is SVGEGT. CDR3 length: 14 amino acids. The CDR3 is CASSYGREFNEQFF.

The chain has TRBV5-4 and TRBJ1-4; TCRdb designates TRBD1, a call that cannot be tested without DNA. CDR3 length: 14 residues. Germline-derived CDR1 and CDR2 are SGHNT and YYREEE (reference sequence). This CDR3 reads CASSSPGGGEKLFF.

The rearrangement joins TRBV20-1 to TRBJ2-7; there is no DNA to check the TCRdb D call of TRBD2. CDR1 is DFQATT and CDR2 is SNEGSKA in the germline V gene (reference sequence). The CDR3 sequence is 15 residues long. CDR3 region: CSARPTEGYTYEQYF.

The CDR3 loop is CATSQDTRGTQYF. The chain couples TRBV24-1 to TRBJ2-3; there is no DNA to check the TCRdb D call of TRBD1. CDR1 is KGHDR and CDR2 is SFDVKD in the germline V gene. The CDR3 is 13 residues long.